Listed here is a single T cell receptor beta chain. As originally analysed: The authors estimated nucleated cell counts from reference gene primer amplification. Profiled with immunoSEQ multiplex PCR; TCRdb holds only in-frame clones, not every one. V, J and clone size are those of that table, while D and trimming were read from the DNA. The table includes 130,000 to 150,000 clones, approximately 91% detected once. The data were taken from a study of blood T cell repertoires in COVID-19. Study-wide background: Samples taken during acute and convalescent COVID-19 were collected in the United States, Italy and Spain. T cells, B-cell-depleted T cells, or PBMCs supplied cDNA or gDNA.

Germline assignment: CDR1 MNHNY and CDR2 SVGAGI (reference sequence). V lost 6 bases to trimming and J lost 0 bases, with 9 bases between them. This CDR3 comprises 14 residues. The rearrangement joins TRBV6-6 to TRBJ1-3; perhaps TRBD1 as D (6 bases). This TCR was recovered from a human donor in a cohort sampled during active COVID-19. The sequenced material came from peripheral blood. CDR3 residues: CASSSGHSGNTIYF. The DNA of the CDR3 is TGTGCCAGCAGCTCGGGACACTCTGGAAACACCATATATTTT.